Below, 18 T cell receptor beta chains from the same sample are listed, as sequenced in a study of cytomegalovirus exposure and HLA in healthy donors. Primers included in the PCR were 60 Vbeta and 13 Jbeta primers. The protocol was immunoSEQ multiplex PCR, while the TCRdb copy is restricted to in-frame clones and leaves out a portion. There are 90,000 to 150,000 clones in the sample; 77% occur only once, and 11% lies in the top ten. Sequencing was done on a sample of PBMCs. The receptors were sampled from a man between 40 and 49 years old in good health and CMV-seropositive.

V and J are TRBV27 and TRBJ2-5; TRBD2 matches 7 bases. The J call may be wrong; the DNA end is better matched by TRBJ2-7. The CDR3 totals 13 residues. CDR1 is MNHEY, CDR2 SMNVEV, per germline (reference sequence). CDR3 region: CASSWGLIYEQYF. In nucleotides, the CDR3 is TGTGCCAGCAGCTGGGGACTAATCTACGAGCAGTACTTC.

The V and J genes are TRBV19 and TRBJ2-5, with D possibly TRBD2 on 5 matching bases. The germline V and J ends were trimmed by 4 bases and 3 bases, with 18 bases remaining between them. From germline, CDR1 is LNHDA and CDR2 SQIVND (reference sequence). The CDR3 length is 16 residues. The CDR3 reads CASSTRGGPQKETQYF. The DNA for the CDR3 is TGTGCCAGTAGTACCCGCGGCGGGCCCCAGAAAGAGACCCAGTACTTC.

The chain couples TRBV6-1 to TRBJ2-7, with TRBD1 matching 9 bases. The J segment lost 4 bases and the V segment lost 3 bases, leaving 7 bases of the junction unmatched. The CDR3 length is 15 residues. The germline CDR1 and CDR2 sequences are MNHNS and SASEGT. The CDR3 spells CASSDPGQGTYEQYF. Written as DNA, the CDR3 is TGTGCCAGCAGTGATCCGGGACAGGGAACTTACGAGCAGTACTTC.

The count of this clone is one. The chain carries TRBV5-1 and TRBJ2-5, with D hard to call. V gave up 3 bases and J gave up 5 bases, with 5 bases separating them. CDR1 SGHRS and CDR2 YFSETQ come from the germline V gene. The CDR3 is made up of 11 amino acids. The DNA of the CDR3 is TGCGCCAGCAGCTCCATGGAGACCCAGTACTTC. Amino acid sequence: CASSSMETQYF. Looking up the rest from reference TRBV5-1 and TRBJ2-5 gives the full variable domain: KAGVTQTPRYLIKTRGQQVTLSCSPISGHRSVSWYQQTPGQGLQFLFEYFSETQRNKGNFPGRFSGRQFSNSRSEMNVSTLELGDSALYLCASSSMETQYFGPGTRLLVL.

The V call is TRBV5-1, the J call TRBJ2-7; the D gene is possibly TRBD1 (6 bases). Germline assignment: CDR1 SGHRS and CDR2 YFSETQ. The CDR3 is made up of 13 amino acids. The ends were cut back, 0 bases at V and 3 bases at J, with 7 bases in the middle. CDR3 region: CASSLGGRYEQYF. CDR3 DNA: TGCGCCAGCAGCTTGGGGGGGCGCTACGAGCAGTACTTC.

This rearrangement joins TRBV28 to TRBJ2-7; tentatively, D is TRBD1 (7 bases). Trimming stripped 0 bases from V and 1 base from J, with 13 bases between. The CDR3 consists of 16 residues. The V gene's germline CDR1 is MDHEN and CDR2 SYDVKM. CDR3 nucleotides: TGTGCCAGCAGTTTATGGGCAGGGGGGCGATCCTACGAGCAGTACTTC. This translates into CASSLWAGGRSYEQYF.

In this sample, this clone turned up a few times. This chain links TRBV7-8 with TRBJ1-6; D uncertain. Germline V gene lookup returns CDR1 SGHVS and CDR2 FQNEAQ. The CDR3 covers 17 residues. V was clipped by 2 bases and J by 0 bases, with 11 bases between them. The CDR3 DNA reads as TGTGCCAGCAGCTTACGAGGGTCTAGCTCCTATAATTCACCCCTCCACTTT. Residues: CASSLRGSSSYNSPLHF.

This chain links TRBV27 with TRBJ2-5; D gene uncertain. CDR1 and CDR2 (germline): MNHEY, SMNVEV (reference sequence). The CDR3 loop spans 13 amino acids. Trimming removed 3 bases at V and 0 bases at J, with 5 bases between. CDR3 bases: TGTGCCAGCAGTTTTCTGTACCAAGAGACCCAGTACTTC. This codes for CASSFLYQETQYF.

In its sample, this clone was seen once. The chain carries TRBV23-1 and TRBJ1-2, with 8 positions matching TRBD1. TRBV23-1 is labeled an ORF, and its function is uncertain. The CDR3 totals 13 residues. The J segment lost 3 bases and the V segment lost 9 bases, leaving 6 bases of the junction unmatched. The CDR3 loop is CARGRTGHYGYTF. The CDR3 nucleotides read TGCGCCAGGGGACGGACAGGGCACTATGGCTACACCTTC.

This chain uses TRBV7-9 with TRBJ2-3, with D perhaps TRBD2 (7 bases). V lost 5 bases, J lost 1 base, and 16 bases lay in between. The CDR3 runs to 16 residues. CDR1 is SEHNR and CDR2 is FQNEAQ in the germline V gene (reference sequence). CDR3 nucleotide sequence: TGTGCCAGCAGCACGCTAGGGGGGGCTGGCACAGATACGCAGTATTTT. It is translated as CASSTLGGAGTDTQYF.

This clone was detected only a few times. The V call is TRBV4-1, the J call TRBJ2-1; D ambiguous. The CDR3 is 15 residues long. Germline CDR1 MGHRA, CDR2 YSYEKL. The ends were cut back, 1 base at V and 9 bases at J, with 16 bases in the middle. The CDR3 region is CASSQGTQRSSEQFF. CDR3 coding DNA: TGCGCCAGCAGCCAAGGAACACAGAGAAGCTCTGAGCAGTTCTTC.

This clone was found a few times. The DNA is left out, because the CDR3 cannot be placed on it with certainty; the CDR3 is given as TCRdb lists it. The CDR3 reads CASTSGLGGEKLFF. This chain uses TRBV5-1 with TRBJ1-4. Including both end residues, the CDR3 is 14 amino acids long. Germline V gene data show CDR1 as SGHRS and CDR2 as YFSETQ.

The rearrangement links TRBV6-5 to TRBJ1-3, with D possibly being TRBD1 (6 bases). Trimming left V 6 bases short and J 1 base short, with 16 bases between. This CDR3 contains 16 residues. The V gene's germline CDR1 is MNHEY and CDR2 SVGAGI. The CDR3 region has the DNA TGTGCCAGCAGATACACCGGAAGGGGGTCTGGAAACACCATATATTTT. This gives the protein CASRYTGRGSGNTIYF.

The sample holds a few counts of this clone. This sequence joins TRBV18 and TRBJ2-5; D ambiguous. This CDR3 comprises 14 residues. Germline lookup yields CDR1 KGHSH and CDR2 LQKENI. V was clipped by 0 bases and J by 1 base, with 6 bases between them. CDR3 bases: TGTGCCAGCTCACCACCTGCAGGCCAAGAGACCCAGTACTTC. It is translated as CASSPPAGQETQYF.

The V call is TRBV15, the J call TRBJ1-1; D possibly corresponds to TRBD1 (5 bases). Per the germline V gene, CDR1 is LNHNV and CDR2 is YYDKDF (reference sequence). The CDR3 spans 13 residues. Trimming cost V 2 bases and J 9 bases, with 13 bases left between them. This CDR3 is CATSRTGTEKAFF. As DNA, the CDR3 is TGTGCCACCAGCAGAACCGGGACTGAAAAAGCTTTCTTT.

This chain joins TRBV6-4 and TRBJ2-5, with TRBD1 matching over 10 bases. After removal of 5 bases from V and 3 bases from J, the junction contained 9 bases not matched to a gene. Germline V gene data show CDR1 as MRHNA and CDR2 as SNTAGT. The CDR3 is made up of 16 amino acids. The CDR3 loop reads CASSMVPGQGKETQYF. CDR3 nucleotides: TGTGCCAGCAGTATGGTCCCGGGACAGGGGAAAGAGACCCAGTACTTC.

In the case of this clone: One end of the junction varies from germline; a read error may be responsible. The chain carries TRBV7-3 and TRBJ1-1; D is possibly TRBD1 (6 bases). The CDR3 has 13 residues. The germline CDR1 and CDR2 sequences are SGHTA and FQGTGA. The CDR3 loop is CASSPAGATEAYF. The CDR3 DNA reads TGTGCCAGCAGCCCCGCGGGGGCTACTGAAGCTTACTTT.

The chain links TRBV6-6 to TRBJ2-7, with TRBD1 matching over 8 bases. The CDR3 extends over 13 amino acids. Looked up from germline, CDR1 is MNHNY and CDR2 is SVGAGI (reference sequence). V gave up 10 bases and J gave up 1 base; unmatched junction bases: 6. Here the CDR3 DNA reads TGTGCCACCCTGAGGACAGGGTCCTACGAGCAGTACTTC. Protein: CATLRTGSYEQYF.